This T cell receptor (beta chain) originates from a study of OX40 agonist ivuxolimab in advanced cancers. Study-wide background: People who had prior anti-PD-1, anti-PD-L1 or anti-CTLA-4 therapy could take part, and approximately 44% had some.

Enrollment shut out patients with autoimmune disease history or systemic immunosuppression. Study-wide results and caveats: Relative to CD4+ cells, CD8+ T cells on average had more expanded clones.

The CDR3 extends over 13 amino acids. With 5 bases removed from V and 1 base from J, the gap between germline ends came to 7 bases. The germline gives CDR1 SGDLS, CDR2 YYNGEE. As concerns this clone: The antigen is not known.

Sequencing used immunoSEQ multiplex PCR; TCRdb keeps in-frame clones, though not all of them. In the table there are some 46,000 clones, approximately 86% of which are singletons. The material sequenced was CD4+ or CD8+ T cells sorted from blood, taken in a trial of the OX40 agonist ivuxolimab. This clonotype was sampled from an adult with an advanced solid tumor such as melanoma, head and neck, liver or kidney cancer. J is TRBJ2-4 and V is TRBV9, with D possibly being TRBD2 (6 bases). CDR3 coding DNA: TGTGCCAGCAGTGGGGGGGCCAAAAACATTCAGTACTTC. It specifies CASSGGAKNIQYF. Filled out from reference TRBV9 and TRBJ2-4, the complete variable domain reads DSGVTQTPKHLITATGQRVTLRCSPRSGDLSVYWYQQSLDQGLQFLIQYYNGEERAKGNILERFSAQQFPDLHSELNLSSLELGDSALYFCASSGGAKNIQYFGAGTRLSVL.